The clone carrying this T cell receptor beta chain showed up just a few times. These data belong to a study of early T cells in non-severe SARS-CoV-2 infection. A single record per CDR3 protein comes from TCRdb applying MiXCR to the 5' RACE reads. The data show tens of thousands of distinct CDR3 sequences, about an eighth seen once. V lost 8 bases, J lost 5 bases, and 6 bases stayed unmatched. This CDR3 spans 14 amino acids. This chain uses TRBV12-3 or TRBV12-4 with TRBJ2-5; 12 nucleotides align to TRBD2. Sequenced material: whole blood, taken at baseline. This receptor was identified in an adult who was a healthcare worker with PCR-confirmed SARS-CoV-2 infection or an uninfected control (not recorded which). The CDR3 nucleotides are TGTGCCAGCGCCCTAGCGGGGGGGCCGGAGACCCAGTACTTC. Amino acid sequence: CASALAGGPETQYF.